One sample yielded the 12 T cell receptor beta chains listed below, sequenced in a study of siplizumab effects on memory and regulatory T cells. TCRdb's table, derived via immunoSEQ multiplex PCR, lists solely in-frame clones and lacks some. The sample records more than 90,000 clones, just under 95% being singletons. Specimen: non-Treg CD4+ T cells sorted from blood. These receptors came from a human donor in good health.

The chain has TRBV29-1 and TRBJ1-5, with no clear D. V lost 4 bases and J lost 4, with 11 bases in between. The germline gives CDR1 SQVTM, CDR2 ANQGSEA. The CDR3 runs 13 residues. The CDR3 sequence: CSVGLGINQPQHF. Written as DNA, the CDR3 is TGCAGCGTTGGGTTAGGGATTAATCAGCCCCAGCATTTT.

The chain is built from TRBV7-6 and TRBJ2-7; the D gene is possibly TRBD1 (6 bases). Trimming removed 1 base from V and 7 bases from J, with 17 bases in between. Germline CDR1 reads SGHVS; CDR2 reads FNYEAQ. This CDR3 has 15 residues. Here the CDR3 DNA reads TGTGCCAGCAGCTTAGTCGGCAGGGGCTTTGGGGAGCAGTACTTC. Its protein product is CASSLVGRGFGEQYF.

CDR3 DNA sequence: TGTGCCCACATCGAGGTATCCAATGAGCAGTTCTTC. Residues: CAHIEVSNEQFF. This chain links TRBV7-2 with TRBJ2-1; D ambiguous. V was cut by 11 bases and J by 6 bases, with 14 bases left in between. CDR1 is SGHTA and CDR2 is FQGNSA in the germline V gene. The CDR3 covers 12 residues.

This chain links TRBV5-6 with TRBJ2-7; D may be TRBD1 (6 bases). Looked up from germline, CDR1 is SGHDT and CDR2 is YYEEEE. This CDR3 is 15 amino acids long. V gave up 0 bases and J gave up 2 bases, with 12 bases separating them. CDR3 nucleotide sequence: TGTGCCAGCAGCTTGGTCGGGCAGGGGACCTACGAGCAGTACTTC. This encodes CASSLVGQGTYEQYF.

A single count supports this clone. The V gene is TRBV29-1, the J gene TRBJ2-1, with 10 bases matching TRBD2. V dropped 1 base and J dropped 5; count of bases not matched to a gene: 8. The CDR3 extends over 16 amino acids. Germline loops: CDR1 SQVTM, CDR2 ANQGSEA. CDR3 in amino acids: CSVEGTSGMPHNEQFF. CDR3 nucleotide sequence: TGCAGCGTTGAAGGCACTAGCGGGATGCCCCACAATGAGCAGTTCTTC.

The chain links TRBV4-2 to TRBJ2-7; a weak D match, TRBD2 (5 bases). V was clipped by 4 bases and J by 7 bases, with 17 bases between them. The CDR3 extends over 14 amino acids. The germline V gene encodes CDR1 LGHNA and CDR2 YNFKEQ. CDR3 in amino acids: CASSRNLLASEQYF. In DNA, the CDR3 is TGTGCCAGCAGCCGAAACCTTCTAGCAAGTGAGCAGTACTTC.

The V and J genes are TRBV29-1 and TRBJ2-1; 9 bases align to TRBD2. Germline CDR1 SQVTM, CDR2 ANQGSEA. V lost 4 bases to trimming and J lost 9 bases; unmatched junction nucleotides: 7. This CDR3 has 13 residues. Written as DNA, the CDR3 is TGCAGCGTTGTAGTAGCGGGAGCTAGTGAGCAGTTCTTC. Its translation: CSVVVAGASEQFF.

This clone has more than one count but fewer than ten. The chain is built from TRBV28 and TRBJ1-1; D is unclear. CDR1 and CDR2 from the germline V gene are MDHEN and SYDVKM. This CDR3 is built from 11 residues. Trimming removed 8 bases at V and 4 bases at J, with 8 bases between. The CDR3 loop reads CASPRGTEAFF. For the CDR3, the DNA is TGTGCCAGCCCCCGTGGCACTGAAGCTTTCTTT.

The J gene is TRBJ1-5, the V gene TRBV30, with D perhaps TRBD1 (5 bases). V shed 1 base and J shed 4 bases, with 14 bases lying between them. Germline assignment: CDR1 GTSNPN and CDR2 SVGIG (reference sequence). The CDR3 consists of 15 residues. The CDR3 nucleotides read TGTGCCTGGAGTGCCTTGGGGGGTTCGAATCAGCCCCAGCATTTT. Encoded protein: CAWSALGGSNQPQHF.

The rearrangement uses TRBV4-1 and TRBJ1-2; 9 bases are shared with TRBD1. Germline trimming cut 1 base from V and 6 bases from J; bases unmatched to any gene: 9. The CDR3 sequence is 16 residues long. The V gene's germline CDR1 is MGHRA and CDR2 YSYEKL. The CDR3 sequence is CASSQAPSDRGNGYTF. In nucleotides, the CDR3 is TGCGCCAGCAGCCAAGCCCCATCGGACAGGGGCAATGGCTACACCTTC.

The V and J genes are TRBV28 and TRBJ2-7, with 12 bases that match TRBD2. Losses at the gene ends were 4 bases for V and 6 bases for J; bases not matched to a gene: 10. Germline CDR1 reads MDHEN; CDR2 reads SYDVKM. There are 16 residues in the CDR3. CDR3 bases: TGTGCCAGCAGTTCCGAGACTAGCGGGAGAGAAGCCGAGCAGTACTTC. Protein: CASSSETSGREAEQYF.

V is TRBV11-2 and J is TRBJ2-1; TRBD2 agrees at 12 bases. The CDR3 loop spans 18 amino acids. CDR1 and CDR2 (germline): SGHAT, FQNNGV. After removal of 1 base from V and 4 bases from J, the junction contained 8 bases not matched to a gene. The chain's CDR3 is CASSLGGLAGYRYNEQFF. In DNA, the CDR3 is TGTGCCAGCAGCTTAGGAGGACTAGCGGGGTACCGATACAATGAGCAGTTCTTC. The full variable domain, in which reference TRBV11-2 and TRBJ2-1 provide the parts outside the CDR3, is EAGVAQSPRYKIIEKRQSVAFWCNPISGHATLYWYQQILGQGPKLLIQFQNNGVVDDSQLPKDRFSAERLKGVDSTLKIQPAKLEDSAVYLCASSLGGLAGYRYNEQFFGPGTRLTVL.